This section outlines one TCR beta chain sequence together with its context. This record comes from a study of patients and donors after allogeneic stem cell transplantation. The CDR3 contains 13 residues. The ends were cut back, 3 bases at V and 2 bases at J, with 9 bases in the middle. Germline loops: CDR1 GTSNPN, CDR2 SVGIG (reference sequence). TCRdb itself ran the RT-PCR reads through MiXCR, one entry per CDR3 protein. The sample shows more than 850,000 distinct CDR3 sequences, roughly 18% of them seen only once. The receptor was derived from a human donor who was either an allogeneic HSCT recipient or a stem cell or donor lymphocyte infusion donor (not recorded which). It is not recorded whose cells these are; they may come from a transplant donor. This chain links TRBV30 with TRBJ2-3; D is possibly TRBD2 (5 bases). Sequenced material: blood, either unsorted or a sorted T cell fraction (not recorded which). The CDR3 DNA sequence: TGTGCCTGGAGGAGGGCACACACAGATACGCAGTATTTT. As protein: CAWRRAHTDTQYF.